These 10 T cell receptor beta chains originate from one sample sequenced in a study of CD8 T cells in Susac syndrome. Reverse transcription of roughly 0.45 to 1 ug RNA used random hexamers. TCRdb redid the calling of the immunoSEQ multiplex PCR reads with MiXCR, one entry per CDR3 protein. Altogether a few hundred thousand distinct CDR3 sequences are present, roughly 93% being singletons, with the ten largest covering roughly 0.07%. Sequencing input: CD4+ T cells from PBMCs. The receptors shown here come from a human donor with multiple sclerosis.

The V gene is TRBV9, the J gene TRBJ1-1, with unresolved D. V was pared by 4 bases and J by 1 base, with 11 bases between. The CDR3 is 14 amino acids. Germline CDR1 and CDR2: SGDLS and YYNGEE. This CDR3 reads CASSIGVPNTEAFF. The CDR3, as DNA: TGTGCCAGCAGCATCGGGGTCCCGAACACTGAAGCTTTCTTT.

This clonotype is a singleton in its sample. The CDR3 loop reads CASSIGRAETQYF. The CDR3 nucleotides are TGCGCCAGCAGCATTGGACGTGCTGAGACCCAGTACTTC. The chain links TRBV5-1 to TRBJ2-5; D call uncertain. Germline lookup yields CDR1 SGHRS and CDR2 YFSETQ. The CDR3 extends over 13 amino acids. Trimming stripped 4 bases from V and 5 bases from J, with 12 bases between.

The table lists this clonotype with a few counts. The V and J genes are TRBV27 and TRBJ1-1; D is perhaps TRBD1 (5 bases). The CDR3 has 15 amino acids. Looked up from germline, CDR1 is MNHEY and CDR2 is SMNVEV (reference sequence). V was shortened by 2 bases and J by 0 bases, with 10 bases between the two germline ends. The CDR3 DNA reads as TGTGCCAGCAGTTTACCGGGACGGATGAACACTGAAGCTTTCTTT. Residues: CASSLPGRMNTEAFF.

V gene TRBV7-3 combines with J gene TRBJ2-2; 7 nucleotides agree with TRBD2. This CDR3 region has 17 residues. V trimming: 1 base; J trimming: 5 bases; junction bases outside the gene matches: 10. Germline loops: CDR1 SGHTA, CDR2 FQGTGA. The CDR3 coding sequence is TGTGCCAGCAGCTTAAACGCGATGGGCGGGAGAACCGGGGAGCTGTTTTTT. Its translation is CASSLNAMGGRTGELFF.

This chain links TRBV6-2 or TRBV6-3 with TRBJ2-2, with a weak D call TRBD2 (6 bases). The CDR3 totals 15 residues. V was trimmed by 6 bases and J by 1 base, leaving 12 bases between them. Germline CDR1 and CDR2: MNHEY and SVGEGT. The CDR3 nucleotides are TGTGCCAGCAGAAAAAGGCGGGAGAACACCGGGGAGCTGTTTTTT. Amino acids: CASRKRRENTGELFF.

V and J are TRBV6-5 and TRBJ2-6; D gene unclear. The germline V gene encodes CDR1 MNHEY and CDR2 SVGAGI. The V end lost 2 bases, the J end lost 2 bases, and 7 bases lay between the germline ends. This CDR3 spans 15 amino acids. This CDR3 reads CASSYTRTGANVLTF. CDR3 nucleotide sequence: TGTGCCAGCAGTTACACGCGGACTGGGGCCAACGTCCTGACTTTC.

The J gene is TRBJ1-1, the V gene TRBV5-1; a possible D gene is TRBD1 (5 bases). This CDR3 comprises 13 residues. CDR1 is SGHRS, CDR2 YFSETQ, per germline. Trimming pared 0 bases from V and 7 bases from J, leaving 10 bases between. The CDR3: CASSLAIGGEAFF. The CDR3 DNA sequence: TGCGCCAGCAGCTTGGCCATCGGGGGTGAAGCTTTCTTT.

The chain links TRBV7-9 to TRBJ2-6; weak D call: TRBD1 (5 bases). Germline CDR1 and CDR2: SEHNR and FQNEAQ (reference sequence). This CDR3 has 16 amino acids. V was shortened by 3 bases and J by 1 base, with 10 bases between the two germline ends. The CDR3 here is CASSFRVGSGANVLTF. CDR3 nucleotides: TGTGCCAGCAGCTTCAGGGTAGGATCTGGGGCCAACGTCCTGACTTTC. Full variable domain (rest looked up from reference TRBV7-9 and TRBJ2-6): DTGVSQNPRHKITKRGQNVTFRCDPISEHNRLYWYRQTLGQGPEFLTYFQNEAQLEKSRLLSDRFSAERPKGSFSTLEIQRTEQGDSAMYLCASSFRVGSGANVLTFGAGSRLTVL.

The J gene is TRBJ2-7, the V gene TRBV4-1; the D gene is possibly TRBD1 (5 bases). V dropped 0 bases and J dropped 0 bases, with 6 bases sitting between them. Germline V gene lookup returns CDR1 MGHRA and CDR2 YSYEKL. CDR3 length equals 14 residues. DNA of the CDR3: TGCGCCAGCAGCCAAGAAAGGGGCTCCTACGAGCAGTACGTC. Its translation is CASSQERGSYEQYV.

This sequence joins TRBV5-1 and TRBJ1-5; D gene uncertain. Germline assignment: CDR1 SGHRS and CDR2 YFSETQ. The length of the CDR3 is 15 residues. Trimming shortened V by 6 bases and J by 0 bases, and 13 bases separated the two germline ends. The CDR3 DNA reads TGCGCCAGCAAACCTACGGGTCGTAGCAATCAGCCCCAGCATTTT. Residues: CASKPTGRSNQPQHF.